This is a list of T cell receptor beta chains from one sample in a study of T-cell memory formation after mild COVID-19. TCRdb passed the 5' RACE reads through MiXCR, listing each CDR3 protein once. Of about 90,000 distinct CDR3 sequences detected, less than 15% appear once; the ten largest clones hold around two fifths. The specimen was PBMCs or a T cell subset sorted from them (not recorded which). The receptors shown here come from a man between 18 and 35 years old who had mild COVID-19 (a few samples of this study predate the infection). Cell type and time point are not known. Both conserved end residues are part of each CDR3. Fields, in order: clone size, V gene, D gene, J gene, CDR3 DNA, CDR3 protein. A D gene is named only where the DNA matches it firmly. Expanded clones are given a class, and other clones once, few, many or no size at all.

clone_size: NA; v_call: TRBV7-9; d_call: NA; j_call: TRBJ1-1; cdr3_nt: TGTGCCAGCAGCCCCATTCAAGTTGGAGCTTTCTTT; cdr3_aa: CASSPIQVGAFF
clone_size: few; v_call: TRBV7-7; d_call: NA; j_call: TRBJ2-2; cdr3_nt: TGTGCTAGCAGCTTAGTAGCCGGGGGAGCGACCGGGGAGCTGTTTTTT; cdr3_aa: CASSLVAGGATGELFF
clone_size: NA; v_call: TRBV20-1; d_call: NA; j_call: TRBJ1-1; cdr3_nt: TGCAGTGCTCTCCCTCGGGGTTGGGGAGTTGAAGCTTTCTTT; cdr3_aa: CSALPRGWGVEAFF
clone_size: NA; v_call: TRBV11-2; d_call: TRBD2; j_call: TRBJ2-5; cdr3_nt: TGTGCCAGCAGCTCAGGACTAGCGGGGGATGAGACCCAGTACTTC; cdr3_aa: CASSSGLAGDETQYF
clone_size: few; v_call: TRBV12-3/TRBV12-4; d_call: TRBD1; j_call: TRBJ2-7; cdr3_nt: TGTGCCAGCAGTTTATGGGACAGGGGTCACGAGCAGTACTTC; cdr3_aa: CASSLWDRGHEQYF
clone_size: many; v_call: TRBV6-5; d_call: NA; j_call: TRBJ2-7; cdr3_nt: TGTGCCAGCAGCCCGACAGTTGGCAACGAGCAGTACTTC; cdr3_aa: CASSPTVGNEQYF
clone_size: many; v_call: TRBV27; d_call: NA; j_call: TRBJ2-1; cdr3_nt: TGTGCCAGCAGTCCAAACAGGCAGGGAAAGTTCTTC; cdr3_aa: CASSPNRQGKFF
clone_size: few; v_call: TRBV12-3/TRBV12-4; d_call: TRBD1; j_call: TRBJ2-1; cdr3_nt: TGTGCCAGCGCGGGACAGGGCTCCTACAATGAGCAGTTCTTC; cdr3_aa: CASAGQGSYNEQFF
clone_size: NA; v_call: TRBV4-1; d_call: NA; j_call: TRBJ2-2; cdr3_nt: TGCGCCAGCAGCCACCATCCCTATGTGGCCGGGGAGCTGTTTTTT; cdr3_aa: CASSHHPYVAGELFF
clone_size: NA; v_call: TRBV9; d_call: NA; j_call: TRBJ1-2; cdr3_nt: TGTGCCAGCAGCCACGTTGGGGGGATGACTAACTATGGCTACACCTTC; cdr3_aa: CASSHVGGMTNYGYTF
clone_size: NA; v_call: TRBV10-3; d_call: TRBD2; j_call: TRBJ2-3; cdr3_nt: TGTGCCATCAGTGACCAGCGGGGGGGCCAGGGAGATACGCAGTATTTT; cdr3_aa: CAISDQRGGQGDTQYF
clone_size: many; v_call: TRBV4-2; d_call: NA; j_call: TRBJ2-2; cdr3_nt: TGTGCCAGCAGCCAAGAGCTAGCAGCCGGGGAGCTGTTTTTT; cdr3_aa: CASSQELAAGELFF
clone_size: few; v_call: TRBV2; d_call: TRBD1; j_call: TRBJ1-5; cdr3_nt: TGTGCCAGCTCGTATCCCGGGACAGGCGGCAATCAGCCCCAGCATTTT; cdr3_aa: CASSYPGTGGNQPQHF
clone_size: few; v_call: TRBV7-9; d_call: NA; j_call: TRBJ1-4; cdr3_nt: TGTGCCAGCAGCCCCCTGGACGCGGACCTTGGAAAACTGTTTTTT; cdr3_aa: CASSPLDADLGKLFF
clone_size: NA; v_call: TRBV4-3; d_call: NA; j_call: TRBJ2-3; cdr3_nt: TGCGCCAGCAGCCCGGGAGTCGCCGCAGATACGCAGTATTTT; cdr3_aa: CASSPGVAADTQYF
clone_size: many; v_call: TRBV5-1; d_call: NA; j_call: TRBJ1-2; cdr3_nt: TGCGCCAGCAGTTCCGGAAGCTATGGCTACACCTTC; cdr3_aa: CASSSGSYGYTF
clone_size: few; v_call: TRBV27; d_call: NA; j_call: TRBJ1-2; cdr3_nt: TGTGCCAGCAGTTTATACGGGGGCGGCTACACCTTC; cdr3_aa: CASSLYGGGYTF
clone_size: NA; v_call: TRBV21-1; d_call: NA; j_call: TRBJ1-5; cdr3_nt: TGTGCCAGCAGCGGGTTCGGAGATGGGGGCAATCAGCCCCAGCATTTT; cdr3_aa: CASSGFGDGGNQPQHF
clone_size: NA; v_call: TRBV20-1; d_call: TRBD1; j_call: TRBJ2-7; cdr3_nt: TGCAGTGCTAGTGGGACAGGGCCAAAAGGCTACGAGCAGTACTTC; cdr3_aa: CSASGTGPKGYEQYF
clone_size: few; v_call: TRBV3-1; d_call: TRBD2; j_call: TRBJ2-3; cdr3_nt: TGTGCCAGCATGTTAGCGGGGGCCATAGATACGCAGTATTTT; cdr3_aa: CASMLAGAIDTQYF
clone_size: few; v_call: TRBV20-1; d_call: NA; j_call: TRBJ2-3; cdr3_nt: TGCAGTGCTAGCGGGCGTAGCACAGATACGCAGTATTTT; cdr3_aa: CSASGRSTDTQYF
clone_size: few; v_call: TRBV4-3; d_call: NA; j_call: TRBJ2-7; cdr3_nt: TGCGCCAGCAGCCAAGATTCCGAGGGCTACGAGCAGTACTTC; cdr3_aa: CASSQDSEGYEQYF
clone_size: NA; v_call: TRBV10-3; d_call: NA; j_call: TRBJ2-1; cdr3_nt: TGTGCCATCAGCCCCCCGACCACCGGCAGCAATGAGCAGTTCTTC; cdr3_aa: CAISPPTTGSNEQFF
clone_size: NA; v_call: TRBV4-1; d_call: TRBD1; j_call: TRBJ2-5; cdr3_nt: TGCGCCAGCAGCCAAGATTTAACAGGGGCGAGTTCCCAGTACTTC; cdr3_aa: CASSQDLTGASSQYF
clone_size: few; v_call: TRBV20-1; d_call: NA; j_call: TRBJ2-5; cdr3_nt: TGCAGTGCTAGAAAGGTGGGGGGACTCCAAGAGACCCAGTACTTC; cdr3_aa: CSARKVGGLQETQYF
clone_size: few; v_call: TRBV12-3/TRBV12-4; d_call: NA; j_call: TRBJ2-1; cdr3_nt: TGTGCCAGCAGTTTGACCGGGACGTTGTACAATGAGCAGTTCTTC; cdr3_aa: CASSLTGTLYNEQFF
clone_size: NA; v_call: TRBV5-1; d_call: NA; j_call: TRBJ2-1; cdr3_nt: TGCGCCAGCAGCCCTGATCTAGCCGGACTTAGGGGTGAGCAGTTCTTC; cdr3_aa: CASSPDLAGLRGEQFF
clone_size: few; v_call: TRBV19; d_call: NA; j_call: TRBJ1-1; cdr3_nt: TGTGCCAGTATGGCAGGGCTATTCATGAACACTGAAGCTTTCTTT; cdr3_aa: CASMAGLFMNTEAFF
clone_size: NA; v_call: TRBV12-3/TRBV12-4; d_call: NA; j_call: TRBJ2-5; cdr3_nt: TGTGCCAGCAGTTTAAGTACCTTCTTCCAGTACTTC; cdr3_aa: CASSLSTFFQYF
clone_size: NA; v_call: TRBV6-2/TRBV6-3; d_call: TRBD1; j_call: TRBJ2-2; cdr3_nt: TGTGCCAGCAGCTTCACAGGGGATAGGGAGCTGTTTTTT; cdr3_aa: CASSFTGDRELFF
clone_size: NA; v_call: TRBV15; d_call: NA; j_call: TRBJ2-5; cdr3_nt: TGTGCCACCGCCGGGAACCAAGAGACCCAGTACTTC; cdr3_aa: CATAGNQETQYF
clone_size: few; v_call: TRBV12-3/TRBV12-4; d_call: NA; j_call: TRBJ2-1; cdr3_nt: TGTGCCAGCACTGACTGGCCATCCTACAATGAGCAGTTCTTC; cdr3_aa: CASTDWPSYNEQFF
clone_size: NA; v_call: TRBV7-9; d_call: TRBD1; j_call: TRBJ1-1; cdr3_nt: TGTGCCAGCAGCCCTCGACAGGGAGGCACTGAAGCTTTCTTT; cdr3_aa: CASSPRQGGTEAFF
clone_size: NA; v_call: TRBV6-5; d_call: NA; j_call: TRBJ1-4; cdr3_nt: TGTGCCAGCAGTCCCGGACTCGCGGCTGAAAAACTGTTTTTT; cdr3_aa: CASSPGLAAEKLFF
clone_size: many; v_call: TRBV7-9; d_call: NA; j_call: TRBJ1-3; cdr3_nt: TGTGCCAGCAGCGCCGTAGGGTCTGGAAACACCATATATTTT; cdr3_aa: CASSAVGSGNTIYF
clone_size: NA; v_call: TRBV12-3/TRBV12-4; d_call: TRBD2; j_call: TRBJ2-1; cdr3_nt: TGTGCCAGCAGCCTGGGGGCGGGGGGGTTCTTC; cdr3_aa: CASSLGAGGFF
clone_size: NA; v_call: TRBV29-1; d_call: NA; j_call: TRBJ1-1; cdr3_nt: TGCAGCGTTGACCCGACAGGTATGAACACTGAAGCTTTCTTT; cdr3_aa: CSVDPTGMNTEAFF
clone_size: NA; v_call: TRBV28; d_call: NA; j_call: TRBJ2-1; cdr3_nt: TGTGCCAGCAGTCCCACATGGGGGGCGAATGAGCAGTTCTTC; cdr3_aa: CASSPTWGANEQFF
clone_size: few; v_call: TRBV3-1; d_call: NA; j_call: TRBJ2-5; cdr3_nt: TGTGCCAGCAGCCAAGATTTGGGGCTAAGGGAGACCCAGTACTTC; cdr3_aa: CASSQDLGLRETQYF
clone_size: NA; v_call: TRBV19; d_call: TRBD1; j_call: TRBJ1-4; cdr3_nt: TGTGCCAGTAGTATAGACCTTCCGGGACAGGGAAATGAAAAACTGTTTTTT; cdr3_aa: CASSIDLPGQGNEKLFF
clone_size: NA; v_call: TRBV12-3/TRBV12-4; d_call: TRBD2; j_call: TRBJ2-1; cdr3_nt: TGTGCCAGCAGTTTGGGACTAGCGGTGAATGAGCAGTTCTTC; cdr3_aa: CASSLGLAVNEQFF
clone_size: NA; v_call: TRBV28; d_call: NA; j_call: TRBJ2-5; cdr3_nt: TGTGCCAGCGGGCTACAGGTGGTGGCCCAGTACTTC; cdr3_aa: CASGLQVVAQYF
clone_size: few; v_call: TRBV7-6; d_call: TRBD1; j_call: TRBJ2-7; cdr3_nt: TGTGCCAGCAGCAAGGGACAGGGGGTATACGAGCAGTACTTC; cdr3_aa: CASSKGQGVYEQYF
clone_size: few; v_call: TRBV4-1; d_call: NA; j_call: TRBJ2-3; cdr3_nt: TGCGCCAGCAGCCCACAGGGAGGCACAGATACGCAGTATTTT; cdr3_aa: CASSPQGGTDTQYF
clone_size: many; v_call: TRBV4-2; d_call: TRBD1; j_call: TRBJ1-4; cdr3_nt: TGTGCCAGCAGCCAAGATGCGGGGACAGGGGGTGAAAAACTGTTTTTT; cdr3_aa: CASSQDAGTGGEKLFF
clone_size: NA; v_call: TRBV3-1; d_call: NA; j_call: TRBJ1-5; cdr3_nt: TGTGCCAGCAGCCAATCCTCCGGGTCTCGAAATAAGCCCCAGCATTTT; cdr3_aa: CASSQSSGSRNKPQHF
clone_size: few; v_call: TRBV7-9; d_call: NA; j_call: TRBJ1-5; cdr3_nt: TGTGCCAGCAGCGGAAGCAATCAGCCCCAGCATTTT; cdr3_aa: CASSGSNQPQHF
clone_size: few; v_call: TRBV6-5; d_call: NA; j_call: TRBJ2-7; cdr3_nt: TGTGCCAGCAGTTCCCTCCCGGCGAGCGGCTACGAGCAGTACTTC; cdr3_aa: CASSSLPASGYEQYF
clone_size: many; v_call: TRBV12-3/TRBV12-4; d_call: TRBD2; j_call: TRBJ2-3; cdr3_nt: TGTGCCAGCAGAGATACTAGCGTAACTAGCACAGATACGCAGTATTTT; cdr3_aa: CASRDTSVTSTDTQYF
clone_size: few; v_call: TRBV12-3/TRBV12-4; d_call: NA; j_call: TRBJ1-2; cdr3_nt: TGTGCCAGCAGTTTCGGGGGGCAGGACTATGGCTACACCTTC; cdr3_aa: CASSFGGQDYGYTF
clone_size: few; v_call: TRBV5-1; d_call: NA; j_call: TRBJ1-2; cdr3_nt: TGCGCCAGCAGCCTGGCTTTTGGCTATGGCTACACCTTC; cdr3_aa: CASSLAFGYGYTF
clone_size: many; v_call: TRBV6-5; d_call: NA; j_call: TRBJ2-7; cdr3_nt: TGTGCCAGCAGTCCGGGATTCCCCTACGAGCAGTACTTC; cdr3_aa: CASSPGFPYEQYF
clone_size: few; v_call: TRBV9; d_call: TRBD2; j_call: TRBJ2-5; cdr3_nt: TGTGCCAGCAGCCCCTACCGAACGGGGGGGCTTACGACCCAGTACTTC; cdr3_aa: CASSPYRTGGLTTQYF
clone_size: many; v_call: TRBV4-3; d_call: NA; j_call: TRBJ2-2; cdr3_nt: TGCGCCAGCAGCCAAGATTGGGCGGGACAGCTGAACACCGGGGAGCTGTTTTTT; cdr3_aa: CASSQDWAGQLNTGELFF